This TCR beta chain was captured by sequencing in a study of T-cell reconstitution after alpha-beta-depleted transplantation in children. Study-wide points: Newly produced T cells mostly provided counts and TCRbeta diversity after one year, as hyperexpanded clones declined.

Using unique molecular identifiers, the investigators prepared the TCRbeta library. TCRdb fed the PCR reads into MiXCR, producing one record per CDR3 protein. Of a few hundred thousand distinct CDR3 sequences listed, almost 8% are singletons. V lost 0 bases, J lost 2 bases, and 11 bases lay in between. The CDR3 extends over 16 amino acids. Germline CDR1 and CDR2: MNHEY and SVGEGT. In regard to this clonotype: Its matching antigen is unknown.

The receptor was isolated from a female patient aged 2-9 years who had a stem cell transplant for Fanconi anemia, so the T cells may come from the graft donor. This chain connects TRBV6-2 or TRBV6-3 to TRBJ1-5; no definite D call. The source material was peripheral blood, sampled 360 days after TCRalphabeta/CD19-depleted stem cell transplant. CDR3 nucleotide sequence: TGTGCCAGCAGTTACTCGGAAGGTACGGGCAATCAGCCCCAGCATTTT. It is translated as CASSYSEGTGNQPQHF.